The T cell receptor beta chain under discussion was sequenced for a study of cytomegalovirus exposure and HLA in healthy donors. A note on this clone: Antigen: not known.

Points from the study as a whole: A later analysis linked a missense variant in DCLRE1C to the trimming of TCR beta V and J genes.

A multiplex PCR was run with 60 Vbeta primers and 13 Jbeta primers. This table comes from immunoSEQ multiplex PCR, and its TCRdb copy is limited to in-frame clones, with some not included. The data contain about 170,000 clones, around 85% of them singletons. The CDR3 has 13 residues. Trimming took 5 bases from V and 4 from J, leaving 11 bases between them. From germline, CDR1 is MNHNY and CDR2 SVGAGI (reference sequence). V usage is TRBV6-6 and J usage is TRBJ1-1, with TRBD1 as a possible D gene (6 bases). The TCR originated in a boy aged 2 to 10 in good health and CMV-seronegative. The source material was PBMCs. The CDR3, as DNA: TGTGCCAGCAGTCCACAGGGTGCCACTGAAGCTTTCTTT. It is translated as CASSPQGATEAFF.